Following are 20 T cell receptor beta chains from one sample sequenced in a study of blood T cell repertoires in COVID-19. Assay: immunoSEQ multiplex PCR; the TCRdb copy retains only in-frame clones and omits some. The table lists over 130,000 clones, roughly 85% of them singletons. The sample comprised peripheral blood. The origin of the receptors is a man aged 50 to 60 with acute or convalescent COVID-19.

The V gene is TRBV11-3, the J gene TRBJ2-7; 9 nucleotides match TRBD2. The CDR3 is 15 residues long. Germline lookup yields CDR1 SGHNT and CDR2 YENEEA. V dropped 1 base and J dropped 3; count of bases not matched to a gene: 4. CDR3 amino acids: CASSLGASGNYEQYF. CDR3 DNA sequence: TGTGCCAGCAGCTTAGGGGCTAGCGGGAACTACGAGCAGTACTTC.

The rearrangement uses TRBV4-1 and TRBJ1-5; D uncertain. Germline V gene data show CDR1 as MGHRA and CDR2 as YSYEKL. The length of the CDR3 is 13 residues. V was trimmed by 2 bases and J by 7 bases, leaving 9 bases between them. The CDR3 loop reads CASSQWERQPQHF. The CDR3 DNA is TGCGCCAGCAGCCAATGGGAGCGACAGCCCCAGCATTTT.

The rearrangement joins TRBV10-3 to TRBJ1-5; TRBD1 agrees at 8 bases. After removal of 1 base from V and 1 base from J, the junction contained 12 bases not matched to a gene. This CDR3 region has 19 residues. Per germline, CDR1 ENHRY and CDR2 SYGVKD. The CDR3 sequence is CAISEFRTGPRGSNQPQHF. In nucleotides, the CDR3 is TGTGCCATCAGTGAGTTTAGGACAGGGCCAAGGGGGAGCAATCAGCCCCAGCATTTT.

Here the CDR3 reads CASKAGGGDNSPLHF. The CDR3 nucleotides are TGTGCCAGTAAGGCGGGGGGAGGGGATAATTCACCCCTCCACTTT. V and J are TRBV19 and TRBJ1-6; TRBD1 is a possible D gene (5 bases). The CDR3 is 15 residues long. V was trimmed by 7 bases and J by 5 bases, leaving 15 bases between them. The germline CDR1 and CDR2 sequences are LNHDA and SQIVND (reference sequence).

CDR3 sequence: CASSVGGTGHYEQYF. The CDR3 DNA reads TGTGCCAGCAGCGTTGGCGGGACAGGGCACTACGAGCAGTACTTC. The V call is TRBV9, the J call TRBJ2-7, with TRBD1 identical over 9 bases. Germline values: CDR1 SGDLS, CDR2 YYNGEE. The CDR3 length is 15 residues. V shed 2 bases, J shed 3 bases, and the junction held 6 bases outside the gene matches.

The V and J genes are TRBV7-9 and TRBJ2-7, with D possibly matching TRBD1 (5 bases). CDR3 length: 16 amino acids. The V gene's germline CDR1 is SEHNR and CDR2 FQNEAQ (reference sequence). V lost 1 base and J 6 bases, leaving 19 bases between the germline ends. The CDR3 here is CASSLVAGHMGLEQYF. The CDR3 coding sequence is TGTGCCAGCAGCTTAGTGGCCGGCCATATGGGGCTCGAGCAGTACTTC.

This chain joins TRBV28 and TRBJ2-7; 7 bases are shared with TRBD1. The CDR3 has 14 residues. CDR1 is MDHEN, CDR2 SYDVKM, per germline. Unmatched junction bases numbered 5, after V lost 4 bases and J lost 2 bases. CDR3 sequence reads: CASSSQGDPYEQYF. CDR3 nucleotides: TGTGCCAGCAGTTCCCAGGGGGACCCCTACGAGCAGTACTTC. Looking up the rest from reference TRBV28 and TRBJ2-7 gives the full variable domain: DVKVTQSSRYLVKRTGEKVFLECVQDMDHENMFWYRQDPGLGLRLIYFSYDVKMKEKGDIPEGYSVSREKKERFSLILESASTNQTSMYLCASSSQGDPYEQYFGPGTRLTVT.

This chain joins TRBV15 and TRBJ1-5, with D unclear. There are 13 residues in the CDR3. Trimming pared 4 bases from V and 0 bases from J, leaving 4 bases between. Germline V gives CDR1 LNHNV, CDR2 YYDKDF (reference sequence). CDR3 amino acids: CATSINSNQPQHF. For the CDR3, the DNA is TGTGCCACCAGCATAAATAGCAATCAGCCCCAGCATTTT. Full variable domain (outside the CDR3, taken from reference TRBV15 and TRBJ1-5): DAMVIQNPRYQVTQFGKPVTLSCSQTLNHNVMYWYQQKSSQAPKLLFHYYDKDFNNEADTPDNFQSRRPNTSFCFLDIRSPGLGDTAMYLCATSINSNQPQHFGDGTRLSIL.

This chain connects TRBV7-2 to TRBJ2-1; 13 bases are a match to TRBD2. V lost 7 bases, J lost 8 bases, and 8 bases stayed unmatched. The CDR3 has 15 residues. The germline gives CDR1 SGHTA, CDR2 FQGNSA. The CDR3 nucleotides read TGTGCCAGCACCCTCCGGGGACTAGCGGGACATGAGCAGTTCTTC. This codes for CASTLRGLAGHEQFF. The variable domain in full, with the rest retrieved from reference TRBV7-2 and TRBJ2-1, is GAGVSQSPSNKVTEKGKDVELRCDPISGHTALYWYRQSLGQGLEFLIYFQGNSAPDKSGLPSDRFSAERTGGSVSTLTIQRTQQEDSAVYLCASTLRGLAGHEQFFGPGTRLTVL.

The chain uses TRBV29-1 and TRBJ2-3; 9 bases are a match to TRBD2. The CDR3 extends over 13 amino acids. The germline V gene encodes CDR1 SQVTM and CDR2 ANQGSEA. This CDR3 reads CTISGGLTDTQYF. The CDR3 DNA reads TGCACCATTAGCGGGGGCCTCACAGATACGCAGTATTTT.

The sample holds one count of this clone. This chain connects TRBV7-6 to TRBJ2-7; D may be TRBD1 (5 bases). This CDR3 region has 14 residues. Trimming took off 5 bases at V and 4 bases at J, with 15 bases between the two ends. In germline, CDR1 is SGHVS, CDR2 FNYEAQ. CDR3 sequence: CASSLDDRGYEQYF. CDR3 bases: TGTGCCAGCAGCCTCGACGACAGAGGATACGAGCAGTACTTC.

The rearrangement joins TRBV9 to TRBJ1-2; TRBD1 might be the D (5 bases). Germline V gene data show CDR1 as SGDLS and CDR2 as YYNGEE. Trimming left V 0 bases short and J 0 bases short, with 9 bases between. CDR3 length equals 15 residues. CDR3 nucleotides: TGTGCCAGCAGCGTAGCGCAGACAGCTAACTATGGCTACACCTTC. Translated, it gives CASSVAQTANYGYTF.

The chain carries TRBV3-1 (or the pseudogene TRBV3-2) and TRBJ1-1, with D possibly being TRBD1 (6 bases). CDR1 is LGHDT and CDR2 is YNNKEL in the germline V gene (reference sequence). CDR3 length: 15 residues. Trimming removed 0 bases at V and 1 base at J, with 9 bases between. The CDR3 spells CASSQDRQENTEAFF. The CDR3 nucleotides are TGTGCCAGCAGCCAAGATAGACAGGAGAACACTGAAGCTTTCTTT.

V usage is TRBV25-1 and J usage is TRBJ2-7, with D possibly matching TRBD2 (5 bases). This CDR3 contains 12 residues. Deletions cut 7 bases from V and 2 bases from J, with 9 bases between. Germline V gives CDR1 MGHDK, CDR2 SYGVNS. CDR3 protein: CASKSGPYEQYF. The CDR3 DNA follows: TGTGCCAGCAAGAGCGGTCCCTACGAGCAGTACTTC.

V and J are TRBV12-3 or TRBV12-4 and TRBJ2-1; D uncertain. The V gene lost 5 bases and the J gene lost 4 bases, with 9 bases spanning the gap. The CDR3 length is 13 residues. CDR3 DNA sequence: TGTGCCAGCAGTCCACAAAATTACAATGAGCAGTTCTTC. Its translation: CASSPQNYNEQFF.

The chain uses TRBV7-6 and TRBJ2-1, with TRBD2 matching over 7 bases. The germline V gene encodes CDR1 SGHVS and CDR2 FNYEAQ. Unmatched junction bases numbered 9, after V lost 4 bases and J lost 6 bases. This CDR3 contains 15 residues. Here the CDR3 DNA reads TGTGCCAGCAGCTCCTTAGCGGGCCTTGCCAATGAGCAGTTCTTC. The encoded protein is CASSSLAGLANEQFF.

This clone was found once. The chain uses TRBV7-3 and TRBJ2-1; weak D call: TRBD2 (6 bases). V was pared by 3 bases and J by 8 bases, with 11 bases between. CDR3 size: 13 residues. CDR1 is SGHTA and CDR2 is FQGTGA in the germline V gene. The CDR3 region is CASSLGLRDEQFF. The CDR3 DNA reads as TGTGCCAGCAGCTTGGGACTGCGGGATGAGCAGTTCTTC.

Here the CDR3 reads CASSLERRSGQLSYEQYF. The CDR3 DNA sequence: TGTGCCAGCAGCCTCGAACGAAGGTCGGGACAGCTTTCCTACGAGCAGTACTTC. V and J are TRBV7-8 and TRBJ2-7; 7 bases map to TRBD1. The CDR3 sequence is 18 residues long. The V gene end was trimmed by 5 bases and the J gene end by 1 base; junction bases not matched to a gene: 17. The germline V gene has CDR1 SGHVS and CDR2 FQNEAQ. The variable domain in full, completed from reference TRBV7-8 and TRBJ2-7, reads GAGVSQSPRYKVAKRGQDVALRCDPISGHVSLFWYQQALGQGPEFLTYFQNEAQLDKSGLPSDRFFAERPEGSVSTLKIQRTQQEDSAVYLCASSLERRSGQLSYEQYFGPGTRLTVT.

The chain recombines TRBV12-3 or TRBV12-4 with TRBJ1-5, with D perhaps TRBD1 (5 bases). This CDR3 spans 12 amino acids. Deletions cut 5 bases from V and 7 bases from J, with 9 bases between. The CDR3 coding sequence is TGTGCCAGCAGTCGGGGGAACCAGCCCCAGCATTTT. Encoded protein: CASSRGNQPQHF.

The chain links TRBV6-2 or TRBV6-3 to TRBJ2-7; no definite D call. Trimming stripped 3 bases from V and 3 bases from J, with 3 bases between. This CDR3 contains 11 residues. Per the germline V gene, CDR1 is MNHEY and CDR2 is SVGEGT. The CDR3 loop reads CASSYYYEQYF. DNA of the CDR3: TGTGCCAGCAGTTATTACTACGAGCAGTACTTC.